The next 26 T cell receptor beta chains were all read from a single sample in a study of shared clonotypes between healthy human individuals. Generated by immunoSEQ multiplex PCR, the TCRdb table keeps only in-frame clones and is missing some. The sample has approximately 2,300,000 clones; less than 95% are singletons. The specimen sequenced was naive CD4+ T cells from PBMCs. Subset in this sample: CD45RA+ positively selected. The receptors were sampled from a man aged 18 to 30 in good health. Some clones in this sample may be carry-over from other donors' samples.

This chain connects TRBV11-2 to TRBJ2-2, with 9 bases identical to TRBD2. CDR1 is SGHAT and CDR2 is FQNNGV in the germline V gene. With V trimmed by 5 bases and J by 5 bases, 6 bases remained unmatched. The length of the CDR3 is 15 residues. The DNA for the CDR3 is TGTGCCAGCAGCCCCTTAGCGGGAGTGACCGGGGAGCTGTTTTTT. Its protein is CASSPLAGVTGELFF.

CDR3 protein: CASSLSDRGFNGYTF. The DNA of the CDR3 is TGTGCCAGCAGTTTATCGGACAGGGGATTTAATGGCTACACCTTC. This chain links TRBV28 with TRBJ1-2; TRBD1 aligns across 9 bases. This CDR3 is built from 15 residues. The V gene end was trimmed by 1 base and the J gene end by 6 bases; junction bases not matched to a gene: 6. CDR1 and CDR2 from the germline V gene are MDHEN and SYDVKM.

The V and J genes are TRBV7-2 and TRBJ2-1; TRBD1 matches 11 bases. The germline V gene encodes CDR1 SGHTA and CDR2 FQGNSA. V shed 1 base and J 7 bases; nucleotides not matched to a gene: 3. CDR3 length: 15 amino acids. The CDR3 sequence is CASSLVGQGGNEQFF. The DNA for the CDR3 is TGTGCCAGCAGCTTAGTGGGACAGGGGGGGAATGAGCAGTTCTTC.

This clone was counted only a few times. Other DNA sequences of this sample code for an identical CDR3. The gene calls are TRBV7-9 and TRBJ2-5; D remains ambiguous. Trimming stripped 2 bases from V and 5 bases from J, with 3 bases between. CDR1 and CDR2 (germline): SEHNR, FQNEAQ (reference sequence). There are 11 residues in the CDR3. CDR3 region: CASSLLETQYF. CDR3 coding DNA: TGTGCCAGCAGCTTATTGGAGACCCAGTACTTC.

In nucleotides, the CDR3 is TGTGCCAGCCGAAGACGGGAATCTTACGAGCAGTACTTC. Protein product: CASRRRESYEQYF. The chain couples TRBV27 to TRBJ2-7, with a possible D match to TRBD2 (5 bases). V lost 8 bases, J lost 4 bases, and 15 bases lay in between. The germline CDR1 and CDR2 sequences are MNHEY and SMNVEV (reference sequence). This CDR3 region has 13 residues.

V gene TRBV27 combines with J gene TRBJ1-2; D not resolved. Trimming left V 3 bases short and J 4 bases short, with 12 bases between. Germline CDR1 and CDR2: MNHEY and SMNVEV (reference sequence). This CDR3 is built from 14 residues. The CDR3 loop reads CASSFPPGAYGYTF. CDR3 DNA sequence: TGTGCCAGCAGTTTTCCCCCGGGAGCCTATGGCTACACCTTC.

V is TRBV15 and J is TRBJ2-6; D remains ambiguous. V dropped 3 bases and J dropped 3 bases, with 6 bases sitting between them. The CDR3 consists of 14 residues. Germline values: CDR1 LNHNV, CDR2 YYDKDF (reference sequence). CDR3 sequence (DNA): TGTGCCACCAGCAGCCCATATGGGGCCAACGTCCTGACTTTC. Translating gives CATSSPYGANVLTF.

This clone was seen just once. J is TRBJ2-5 and V is TRBV7-2, with D possibly matching TRBD1 (6 bases). Between the trimmed V and J ends, which lost 1 base and 0 bases, there was a span of 12 bases. From germline, CDR1 is SGHTA and CDR2 FQGNSA. The CDR3 runs to 16 residues. The CDR3 nucleotides read TGTGCCAGCAGCTTAGGACAGGCCGAAAACCAAGAGACCCAGTACTTC. Its translation is CASSLGQAENQETQYF.

CDR3 sequence: CASSAHVGETEQYF. The CDR3 nucleotides read TGTGCCAGCAGCGCCCACGTTGGGGAAACCGAGCAGTACTTC. The chain joins TRBV9 to TRBJ2-7; D is undetermined. The CDR3 contains 14 residues. Germline values: CDR1 SGDLS, CDR2 YYNGEE. Trimming took 3 bases from V and 6 from J, leaving 16 bases between them.

This chain links TRBV7-2 with TRBJ1-2; D gene ambiguous. Per the germline V gene, CDR1 is SGHTA and CDR2 is FQGNSA. The V end lost 5 bases, the J end lost 0 bases, and 4 bases lay between the germline ends. The CDR3 runs 12 residues. CDR3 in amino acids: CASSHSNYGYTF. The DNA of the CDR3 is TGTGCCAGCAGCCACTCTAACTATGGCTACACCTTC.

CDR3 DNA: TGTGCCAGCGGAGGACTAGCGGGGGTTAGGCAGACCCAGTACTTC. It codes for CASGGLAGVRQTQYF. This chain joins TRBV25-1 and TRBJ2-5; the match to TRBD2 covers 13 bases. The J segment lost 6 bases and the V segment lost 8 bases, leaving 9 bases of the junction unmatched. There are 15 residues in the CDR3. From germline, CDR1 is MGHDK and CDR2 SYGVNS.

This sequence joins TRBV4-1 and TRBJ2-5; no reliable D call. The CDR3 length is 14 residues. Germline V gene lookup returns CDR1 MGHRA and CDR2 YSYEKL. Trimming stripped 2 bases from V and 2 bases from J, with 9 bases between. The CDR3 coding sequence is TGCGCCAGCAGCCAAAACCGGGCACAAGAGACCCAGTACTTC. Translating gives CASSQNRAQETQYF.

CDR3: CASSPSGKTYEQYF. The CDR3 DNA is TGTGCCAGCAGTCCCAGCGGGAAGACCTACGAGCAGTACTTC. The J gene is TRBJ2-7, the V gene TRBV28; 7 bases are shared with TRBD2. CDR1 and CDR2 from the germline V gene are MDHEN and SYDVKM. J was trimmed by 2 bases and V by 5 bases; bases with no gene match: 6. The CDR3 has 14 amino acids.

About this clone itself: Other nucleotide sequences in the sample specify the same CDR3. J is TRBJ1-1 and V is TRBV7-9, with TRBD1 matching 7 bases. The ends lost 0 bases at V and 4 bases at J; junction bases unmatched: 2. Looked up from germline, CDR1 is SEHNR and CDR2 is FQNEAQ (reference sequence). CDR3 length: 14 residues. CDR3 region: CASSLAQGGTEAFF. DNA of the CDR3: TGTGCCAGCAGCTTAGCCCAGGGGGGCACTGAAGCTTTCTTT.

This sequence joins TRBV5-1 and TRBJ2-2; 8 bases are shared with TRBD2. Trimming at V came to 4 bases and at J to 3 bases, leaving 11 bases not matched to a gene. Germline assignment: CDR1 SGHRS and CDR2 YFSETQ. CDR3 length equals 17 residues. This chain's CDR3 is CASSARGGAGDTGELFF. CDR3 in DNA: TGCGCCAGCAGCGCCCGGGGGGGAGCGGGAGACACCGGGGAGCTGTTTTTT.

V is TRBV18 and J is TRBJ1-1; no definite D call. Per the germline V gene, CDR1 is KGHSH and CDR2 is LQKENI. V lost 3 bases and J lost 6, with 14 bases in between. This CDR3 is 14 amino acids long. CDR3 coding DNA: TGTGCCAGCTCACCGAGTCGTGGGAGGGCTGAAGCTTTCTTT. Protein product: CASSPSRGRAEAFF. Supplemented by reference TRBV18 and TRBJ1-1, the full variable domain reads NAGVMQNPRHLVRRRGQEARLRCSPMKGHSHVYWYRQLPEEGLKFMVYLQKENIIDESGMPKERFSAEFPKEGPSILRIQQVVRGDSAAYFCASSPSRGRAEAFFGQGTRLTVV.

V and J are TRBV5-1 and TRBJ2-6; 7 bases match TRBD1. There are 21 residues in the CDR3. Trimming removed 0 bases from V and 0 bases from J; junction bases left unmatched: 15. The V gene's germline CDR1 is SGHRS and CDR2 YFSETQ. CDR3 protein: CASSLGRLLDRMTSGANVLTF. For the CDR3, the DNA is TGCGCCAGCAGCTTGGGGCGGTTATTGGACAGGATGACCTCTGGGGCCAACGTCCTGACTTTC.

The chain is built from TRBV5-8 and TRBJ2-5; possibly TRBD1 for D (5 bases). CDR3 length: 14 residues. Germline CDR1 SGHTS, CDR2 YDEGEE. V was pared by 1 base and J by 1 base, with 8 bases between. The CDR3: CASSLWQGQETQYF. CDR3 bases: TGTGCCAGCAGCTTGTGGCAGGGCCAAGAGACCCAGTACTTC.

The chain couples TRBV5-6 to TRBJ1-2; D is unclear. Germline CDR1 is SGHDT and CDR2 is YYEEEE. Deletions cut 2 bases from V and 5 bases from J, with 10 bases between. The CDR3 extends over 13 amino acids. The CDR3 loop is CASSFTGRYGYTF. CDR3 bases: TGTGCCAGCAGCTTTACGGGTCGGTATGGCTACACCTTC.

The gene calls are TRBV7-2 and TRBJ2-7; D possibly uses TRBD1 or TRBD2 (5 bases each). The V end lost 0 bases, the J end lost 7 bases, and 7 bases lay between the germline ends. In germline, CDR1 is SGHTA, CDR2 FQGNSA. The CDR3 extends over 12 amino acids. The CDR3 protein is CASSLAGPEQYF. For the CDR3, the DNA is TGTGCCAGCAGCTTAGCGGGACCTGAGCAGTACTTC. The variable domain in full, completed from reference TRBV7-2 and TRBJ2-7, reads GAGVSQSPSNKVTEKGKDVELRCDPISGHTALYWYRQSLGQGLEFLIYFQGNSAPDKSGLPSDRFSAERTGGSVSTLTIQRTQQEDSAVYLCASSLAGPEQYFGPGTRLTVT.

J is TRBJ2-1 and V is TRBV5-1; 12 bases fit TRBD2. V was clipped by 4 bases and J by 4 bases; unmatched bases: 3. Germline V gene data show CDR1 as SGHRS and CDR2 as YFSETQ. This CDR3 contains 15 residues. CDR3 nucleotide sequence: TGCGCCAGCAGCGCACTAGCGGGAGGTTACAATGAGCAGTTCTTC. Amino acids: CASSALAGGYNEQFF.

The sample holds one count of this clone. The CDR3 protein is CASSYDRQGGEGYTF. The DNA for the CDR3 is TGCGCCAGCAGTTATGACCGACAGGGAGGAGAAGGCTACACCTTC. This chain uses TRBV5-1 with TRBJ1-2, with 7 bases that match TRBD1. Germline loops: CDR1 SGHRS, CDR2 YFSETQ. With V trimmed by 5 bases and J by 8 bases, 15 bases remained unmatched. This CDR3 region has 15 residues.

The chain uses TRBV27 and TRBJ1-1, with 9 bases aligning to TRBD1. Germline values: CDR1 MNHEY, CDR2 SMNVEV (reference sequence). The CDR3 totals 17 residues. J was trimmed by 4 bases and V by 4 bases; bases with no gene match: 13. The DNA of the CDR3 is TGTGCCAGCAGTTATTCCGGGACAGGGATTTGGGGCACTGAAGCTTTCTTT. It encodes CASSYSGTGIWGTEAFF.

The chain links TRBV11-3 to TRBJ2-1; 9 bases match TRBD1. The ends lost 4 bases at V and 4 bases at J; junction bases unmatched: 5. CDR1 SGHNT and CDR2 YENEEA come from the germline V gene. This CDR3 spans 15 amino acids. Here the CDR3 DNA reads TGTGCCAGCAGCTCTCGAGGGACAGGGTACAATGAGCAGTTCTTC. It codes for CASSSRGTGYNEQFF. The variable domain in full, completed from reference TRBV11-3 and TRBJ2-1, reads EAGVVQSPRYKIIEKKQPVAFWCNPISGHNTLYWYLQNLGQGPELLIRYENEEAVDDSQLPKDRFSAERLKGVDSTLKIQPAELGDSAVYLCASSSRGTGYNEQFFGPGTRLTVL.

The chain is built from TRBV15 and TRBJ1-1; D gene ambiguous. The V gene's germline CDR1 is LNHNV and CDR2 YYDKDF (reference sequence). The CDR3 consists of 14 residues. V shed 2 bases and J shed 0 bases, with 7 bases lying between them. The CDR3 DNA sequence: TGTGCCACCAGCAGACCCGGGTTGAACACTGAAGCTTTCTTT. As protein: CATSRPGLNTEAFF.

V usage is TRBV7-9 and J usage is TRBJ2-7; 8 bases are a match to TRBD1. Germline loops: CDR1 SEHNR, CDR2 FQNEAQ (reference sequence). Trimming removed 3 bases from V and 2 bases from J; junction bases left unmatched: 12. The length of the CDR3 is 17 residues. CDR3 sequence reads: CASSFGTGTFLAYEQYF. Here the CDR3 DNA reads TGTGCCAGCAGCTTTGGGACAGGAACCTTCTTAGCCTACGAGCAGTACTTC.